This section outlines one TCR beta chain sequence together with its context. Its antigen is unknown. Germline CDR1 SGHVS, CDR2 FQNEAQ. The V end lost 5 bases, the J end lost 4 bases, and 10 bases lay between the germline ends. The CDR3 covers 13 residues. The sample belongs to a study of T cell repertoires in cytomegalovirus infection. Study-wide context: Indicated by public TCR beta signatures were CMV infection and matching HLA type. The study's findings and limits: HLA-C-restricted, CMV-specific TCR beta clonotypes were dominant ex vivo.

From the reads, TCRdb called clonotypes with MiXCR, one entry per CDR3 protein. The sample has approximately 170,000 distinct CDR3 sequences; under 20% are singletons. The sample was CD8+ T cells from PBMCs. The origin of this receptor is a human donor in good health (CMV status not recorded). Some clones in this sample may be carry-over from other donors' samples. The chain links TRBV7-8 to TRBJ2-3; tentatively, D is TRBD1 (6 bases). CDR3: CASSHRDSDTQYF. The CDR3 DNA follows: TGTGCCAGCAGCCACAGGGATTCAGATACGCAGTATTTT.